This TCR beta chain is drawn from a study of shared clonotypes between healthy human individuals. There are a few counts of this clone. This CDR3 is 14 amino acids long. Germline V gene lookup returns CDR1 SEHNR and CDR2 FQNEAQ (reference sequence). V dropped 2 bases and J dropped 3 bases, with 11 bases sitting between them. The data were produced by immunoSEQ multiplex PCR, yet TCRdb's version contains in-frame clones alone and is incomplete. The data hold under 600,000 clones, with approximately 95% observed a single time. Sequencing was carried out using naive CD4+ T cells sorted from blood. Subset of the sample: CD45RA+ positively selected. The rearrangement uses TRBV7-9 and TRBJ2-7; D is perhaps TRBD2 (5 bases). This sequence was found in a woman younger than 45 in good health. The CDR3 sequence is CASSLSSGVYEQYF. The CDR3 DNA follows: TGTGCCAGCAGCTTATCGAGCGGAGTCTACGAGCAGTACTTC.